This T cell receptor beta chain is drawn from a study of T cell responses to AZD1222 COVID-19 vaccine. Background on the study: Second-dose groups at about 4 or about 12 weeks were pooled. Notes on the study in general: Of the AZD1222 recipients, only five to seven were seropositive at baseline. Sampling captured repertoires only after the peak T cell response.

Only in-frame clones appear in the TCRdb table, and some are missing; sequencing was by immunoSEQ multiplex PCR. Among fewer than 100,000 clones listed, about 90% were seen once. V shed 0 bases and J shed 2 bases, with 18 bases lying between them. Per germline, CDR1 SGDLS and CDR2 YYNGEE. This CDR3 is built from 18 residues. As regards this clone: Its antigen is unidentified.

The sample was peripheral blood, taken on day 0 of AZD1222 vaccination. This clonotype was sampled from an adult in good health. The chain couples TRBV9 to TRBJ2-1; D is perhaps TRBD1 (5 bases). In nucleotides, the CDR3 is TGTGCCAGCAGCGTAGTCCCCGTGGGGCGTAGCCCCTACAATGAGCAGTTCTTC. As protein: CASSVVPVGRSPYNEQFF.